A selection of T cell receptor beta chains follows, all from one sample in a study of T-cell reconstitution after alpha-beta-depleted transplantation in children. TCRdb re-called the PCR reads with MiXCR, one entry per CDR3 protein. This table holds more than 90,000 distinct CDR3 sequences, over 9% found once. Specimen: PBMCs, collected before TCRalphabeta/CD19-depleted stem cell transplant. The receptors derive from a boy aged 2 to 10 with acute lymphoblastic leukemia, due to receive a stem cell transplant. The conserved cysteine and the conserved F or W are not part of the CDR3 here. The D gene is left open where the match is weak.

j_gene: TRBJ1-1
v_gene: TRBV6-1
d_gene: -
CDR3aa: ASSGPTGSTEAF

j_gene: TRBJ2-1
v_gene: TRBV5-6
d_gene: -
CDR3aa: ASSHTFGDVEQF

j_gene: TRBJ2-3
v_gene: TRBV5-1
d_gene: -
CDR3aa: ASSGKPVTDTQY

j_gene: TRBJ2-7
v_gene: TRBV5-1
d_gene: TRBD1
CDR3aa: ASSTDRAYEQY

j_gene: TRBJ1-1
v_gene: TRBV7-9
d_gene: -
CDR3aa: ASSLGGSEAF

j_gene: TRBJ2-7
v_gene: TRBV6-5
d_gene: -
CDR3aa: ASSYLGEQY

j_gene: TRBJ1-4
v_gene: TRBV5-1
d_gene: -
CDR3aa: ASSWTAGRNEKLF

j_gene: TRBJ2-1
v_gene: TRBV5-1
d_gene: -
CDR3aa: ASSYTGTYYNEQF

j_gene: TRBJ2-1
v_gene: TRBV20-1
d_gene: -
CDR3aa: SARDTGTYHNEQF

j_gene: TRBJ2-2
v_gene: TRBV20-1
d_gene: -
CDR3aa: SAFDRSNTGELF

j_gene: TRBJ2-3
v_gene: TRBV6-5
d_gene: -
CDR3aa: ASSYYRGTDTQY

j_gene: TRBJ2-3
v_gene: TRBV24-1
d_gene: TRBD2
CDR3aa: ATSPGGRARGTDTQY

j_gene: TRBJ2-7
v_gene: TRBV20-1
d_gene: -
CDR3aa: SASPTDYPYEQY

j_gene: TRBJ2-7
v_gene: TRBV6-1
d_gene: -
CDR3aa: ASSAPGEHYEQY

j_gene: TRBJ2-3
v_gene: TRBV19
d_gene: -
CDR3aa: ASSTGRTDTQY

j_gene: TRBJ2-1
v_gene: TRBV27
d_gene: TRBD2
CDR3aa: ASSLLAGGSYNEQF

j_gene: TRBJ2-1
v_gene: TRBV6-2/TRBV6-3
d_gene: -
CDR3aa: ASSSSGEQF

j_gene: TRBJ1-1
v_gene: TRBV14
d_gene: -
CDR3aa: ASSQDVLSGRNTEAF

j_gene: TRBJ2-2
v_gene: TRBV5-1
d_gene: TRBD1
CDR3aa: ASSLRQGVIGELF

j_gene: TRBJ2-7
v_gene: TRBV5-1
d_gene: TRBD2
CDR3aa: ASSFVTSQRESYEQY

j_gene: TRBJ2-3
v_gene: TRBV28
d_gene: TRBD2
CDR3aa: ASSSTSGSWYTQY

j_gene: TRBJ2-7
v_gene: TRBV5-1
d_gene: -
CDR3aa: ASSLKGYSYEQY

j_gene: TRBJ2-6
v_gene: TRBV27
d_gene: TRBD2
CDR3aa: ASSLQRGYGANVLT

j_gene: TRBJ1-1
v_gene: TRBV6-6
d_gene: -
CDR3aa: ASGGNTEAF

j_gene: TRBJ2-7
v_gene: TRBV7-7
d_gene: -
CDR3aa: ASSLGVGPYEQY

j_gene: TRBJ1-2
v_gene: TRBV5-1
d_gene: -
CDR3aa: ASSLGQTFNYGYT

j_gene: TRBJ2-5
v_gene: TRBV19
d_gene: -
CDR3aa: ASSITVQETQY

j_gene: TRBJ2-5
v_gene: TRBV18
d_gene: -
CDR3aa: ASSQPGGTQY

j_gene: TRBJ1-1
v_gene: TRBV5-1
d_gene: -
CDR3aa: ASSGRQNTEAF

j_gene: TRBJ2-1
v_gene: TRBV4-2
d_gene: TRBD1
CDR3aa: ASSQDRTGPYNEQF

j_gene: TRBJ2-1
v_gene: TRBV20-1
d_gene: -
CDR3aa: SADDSPYNEQF

j_gene: TRBJ2-7
v_gene: TRBV5-1
d_gene: -
CDR3aa: ASTSIENPYEQY

j_gene: TRBJ2-1
v_gene: TRBV20-1
d_gene: TRBD2
CDR3aa: SASIGSSGRNEQF

j_gene: TRBJ2-1
v_gene: TRBV4-1
d_gene: TRBD2
CDR3aa: ASSQVKQAGGWNEQF

j_gene: TRBJ2-3
v_gene: TRBV20-1
d_gene: -
CDR3aa: SAGGGVTTDTQY

j_gene: TRBJ2-1
v_gene: TRBV4-2
d_gene: TRBD2
CDR3aa: ASSQDSGGTLNNEQF

j_gene: TRBJ2-7
v_gene: TRBV19
d_gene: -
CDR3aa: ASSPRLQPISYEQY

j_gene: TRBJ1-5
v_gene: TRBV5-6
d_gene: -
CDR3aa: ASSLNNLENQPQH

j_gene: TRBJ1-1
v_gene: TRBV6-1
d_gene: TRBD1
CDR3aa: ASNRGPNTEAF

j_gene: TRBJ2-5
v_gene: TRBV12-3/TRBV12-4
d_gene: -
CDR3aa: ASSFIGETQY

j_gene: TRBJ2-1
v_gene: TRBV20-1
d_gene: -
CDR3aa: SAIMRTYNEQF

j_gene: TRBJ2-2
v_gene: TRBV12-3/TRBV12-4
d_gene: TRBD1
CDR3aa: ASISGGYYTGELF

j_gene: TRBJ2-7
v_gene: TRBV11-2
d_gene: -
CDR3aa: ASSLSGRGSYEQY

j_gene: TRBJ1-1
v_gene: TRBV7-2
d_gene: -
CDR3aa: ASSLASTPNTEAF

j_gene: TRBJ1-1
v_gene: TRBV5-1
d_gene: -
CDR3aa: ASSLVVAAEAF

j_gene: TRBJ1-5
v_gene: TRBV7-9
d_gene: TRBD1
CDR3aa: ASSLGTGETQDQPQH

j_gene: TRBJ2-1
v_gene: TRBV20-1
d_gene: TRBD2
CDR3aa: SARAGTSGNEQF

j_gene: TRBJ1-6
v_gene: TRBV7-2
d_gene: -
CDR3aa: ASSSITGIGSPLH

j_gene: TRBJ2-7
v_gene: TRBV5-1
d_gene: -
CDR3aa: ASSPGGFPDYEQY

j_gene: TRBJ2-7
v_gene: TRBV20-1
d_gene: -
CDR3aa: SAKAWDSPYEQY

j_gene: TRBJ2-7
v_gene: TRBV15
d_gene: -
CDR3aa: ATSNYRDMNEQY